This TCR beta chain appears in the sequencing data of a study of cytomegalovirus exposure and HLA in healthy donors. In the PCR, 60 Vbeta and 13 Jbeta primers were used. Repertoires were generated with immunoSEQ multiplex PCR, while TCRdb's copy carries only in-frame clones and drops some. This table has about 160,000 clones, over 65% appearing once. Worth noting for this clone: The antigen remains unidentified.

Trimming removed 5 bases from V and 0 bases from J, with 5 bases in between. The CDR3 extends over 13 amino acids. CDR1 is SNHLY and CDR2 is FYNNEI in the germline V gene. Regarding the study as a whole: Presence/absence results assume similar sequencing depth per donor, which may not hold.

The rearrangement links TRBV2 to TRBJ2-1; D is unresolved. Sequenced: PBMCs. This clonotype was obtained from a man aged 18 to 29 in good health and CMV-seropositive. CDR3 DNA: TGTGCCAGCAGTCCCAGCTCCTACAATGAGCAGTTCTTC. As protein: CASSPSSYNEQFF.